These 14 T cell receptor beta chains were all obtained from the same sample, sequenced in a study of OX40 agonist ivuxolimab in advanced cancers. The data were produced by immunoSEQ multiplex PCR, yet TCRdb's version contains in-frame clones alone and is incomplete. The repertoire holds 75,000 to 95,000 clones, with 80% to 90% as singletons. The sequenced sample was CD4+ or CD8+ T cells sorted from blood, obtained in a trial of the OX40 agonist ivuxolimab. These TCRs come from an adult with an advanced solid tumor such as melanoma, head and neck, liver or kidney cancer.

This clone is a singleton in its sample. CDR3 residues: CASSFQGGNEKLFF. CDR3 nucleotides: TGTGCCAGCAGCTTTCAGGGGGGTAATGAAAAACTGTTTTTT. The chain is built from TRBV7-2 and TRBJ1-4; 7 bases are a match to TRBD1. Germline assignment: CDR1 SGHTA and CDR2 FQGNSA. The CDR3 contains 14 residues. J lost 4 bases, V lost 3 bases, and 2 bases had no gene match.

J is TRBJ2-2 and V is TRBV6-6; TRBD1 aligns across 11 bases. CDR1 MNHNY and CDR2 SVGAGI come from the germline V gene (reference sequence). The CDR3 runs to 16 residues. J lost 4 bases, V lost 5 bases, and 6 bases had no gene match. The CDR3 DNA reads TGTGCCAGCAGTCGGGCCGGGACAGGGGGCACCGGGGAGCTGTTTTTT. Protein sequence: CASSRAGTGGTGELFF.

The gene calls are TRBV19 and TRBJ2-3; 9 bases map to TRBD2. Trimming cost V 3 bases and J 0 bases; bases outside gene matches: 7. CDR3 length: 17 residues. Looked up from germline, CDR1 is LNHDA and CDR2 is SQIVND (reference sequence). The CDR3 is CASSIISSGVSTDTQYF. In DNA form, the CDR3 reads TGTGCCAGTAGTATCATTTCTAGCGGGGTTAGCACAGATACGCAGTATTTT.

This chain links TRBV19 with TRBJ1-1; 8 bases are a match to TRBD1. CDR3 length: 14 residues. After removal of 5 bases from V and 5 bases from J, the junction contained 7 bases not matched to a gene. Germline V gene lookup returns CDR1 LNHDA and CDR2 SQIVND (reference sequence). The CDR3 coding sequence is TGTGCCAGTAGTCTCGGACAGGGTCGGACTGAAGCTTTCTTT. It yields the protein CASSLGQGRTEAFF.

This clone has just one count. The chain uses TRBV19 and TRBJ1-1; D call uncertain. The CDR3 is made up of 13 amino acids. Trimming removed 5 bases from V and 1 base from J, with 8 bases in between. Germline loops: CDR1 LNHDA, CDR2 SQIVND (reference sequence). The CDR3 sequence: CASSQEKNTEAFF. The CDR3 bases are TGTGCCAGTAGTCAGGAAAAGAACACTGAAGCTTTCTTT.

The table lists this clone with a count of one. In DNA, the CDR3 is TGTGCCAGCAGCGTGGGGGCCGATGAAAAACTGTTTTTT. This translates into CASSVGADEKLFF. The rearrangement joins TRBV13 to TRBJ1-4, with D tentatively TRBD1 (6 bases). Germline CDR1 reads PRHDT; CDR2 reads FYEKMQ (reference sequence). The CDR3 is made up of 13 amino acids. Trimming left V 5 bases short and J 6 bases short, with 10 bases between.

The rearrangement links TRBV5-6 to TRBJ2-7; TRBD2 might be the D (6 bases). The V end lost 2 bases, the J end lost 0 bases, and 12 bases lay between the germline ends. The CDR3 sequence is 15 residues long. Looked up from germline, CDR1 is SGHDT and CDR2 is YYEEEE. CDR3 region: CASSFGTLSSYEQYF. The CDR3 nucleotides read TGTGCCAGCAGCTTTGGGACTCTAAGCTCCTACGAGCAGTACTTC.

V gene TRBV2 combines with J gene TRBJ1-1, with D possibly TRBD1 on 5 matching bases. V lost 5 bases, J lost 4 bases, and 11 bases lay in between. Germline V gene data show CDR1 as SNHLY and CDR2 as FYNNEI. This CDR3 spans 13 amino acids. CDR3 loop: CASSWTSGTEAFF. CDR3 nucleotides: TGTGCCAGCAGTTGGACATCGGGCACTGAAGCTTTCTTT.

DNA for the CDR3: TGTGCCATCAGGCCCGGGACAGGCCCCACAGATACGCAGTATTTT. As protein: CAIRPGTGPTDTQYF. The rearrangement links TRBV10-3 to TRBJ2-3; 8 nucleotides align to TRBD1. V shed 6 bases and J 2 bases; nucleotides not matched to a gene: 7. The CDR3 spans 15 residues. Germline V CDR1 and CDR2: ENHRY, SYGVKD.

J is TRBJ1-5 and V is TRBV6-1, with D perhaps TRBD1 (5 bases). Trimming cost V 1 base and J 3 bases, with 13 bases left between them. The CDR3 totals 16 residues. Per the germline V gene, CDR1 is MNHNS and CDR2 is SASEGT. In DNA, the CDR3 is TGTGCCAGCAGTGAAGTGGCCAGGGAATCCAATCAGCCCCAGCATTTT. This translates into CASSEVARESNQPQHF.

The V gene is TRBV6-6, the J gene TRBJ2-7; the D is unclear. Trimming removed 2 bases at V and 2 bases at J, with 10 bases between. The germline V gene has CDR1 MNHNY and CDR2 SVGAGI (reference sequence). There are 14 residues in the CDR3. CDR3 in amino acids: CASSYGQVPYEQYF. The CDR3 nucleotides are TGTGCCAGCAGTTACGGTCAGGTTCCCTACGAGCAGTACTTC.

This rearrangement joins TRBV7-2 to TRBJ1-5; no clear D gene. The CDR3 covers 13 residues. The V end lost 5 bases, the J end lost 6 bases, and 11 bases lay between the germline ends. Germline assignment: CDR1 SGHTA and CDR2 FQGNSA. CDR3 protein: CASSPRLSQPQHF. In DNA form, the CDR3 reads TGTGCCAGCAGCCCACGGCTAAGTCAGCCCCAGCATTTT.

The rearrangement joins TRBV7-9 to TRBJ2-1, with D hard to call. Trimming pared 4 bases from V and 10 bases from J, leaving 11 bases between. This CDR3 is built from 12 residues. Germline assignment: CDR1 SEHNR and CDR2 FQNEAQ (reference sequence). Here the CDR3 reads CASSWSDGEQFF. The CDR3, as DNA: TGTGCCAGCAGCTGGTCGGATGGGGAGCAGTTCTTC.

The gene calls are TRBV7-2 and TRBJ1-2; TRBD1 is a possible D gene (6 bases). CDR3 size: 13 residues. The germline V and J ends were trimmed by 5 bases and 6 bases, with 13 bases remaining between them. CDR1 is SGHTA, CDR2 FQGNSA, per germline. CDR3 amino acids: CASSMWGGHGYTF. DNA of the CDR3: TGTGCCAGCAGCATGTGGGGGGGGCATGGCTACACCTTC.